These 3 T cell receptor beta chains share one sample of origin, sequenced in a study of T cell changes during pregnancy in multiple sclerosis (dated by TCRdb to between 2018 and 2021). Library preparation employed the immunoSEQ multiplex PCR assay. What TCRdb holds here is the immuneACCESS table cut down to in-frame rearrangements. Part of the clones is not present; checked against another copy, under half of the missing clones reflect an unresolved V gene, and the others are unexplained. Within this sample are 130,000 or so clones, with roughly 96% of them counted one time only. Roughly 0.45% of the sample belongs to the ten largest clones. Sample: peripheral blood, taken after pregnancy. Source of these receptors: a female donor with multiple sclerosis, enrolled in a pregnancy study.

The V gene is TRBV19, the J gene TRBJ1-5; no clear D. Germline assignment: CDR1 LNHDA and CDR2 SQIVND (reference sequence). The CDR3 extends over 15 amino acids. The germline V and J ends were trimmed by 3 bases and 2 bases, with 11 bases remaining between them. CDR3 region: CASSISREGNQPQHF. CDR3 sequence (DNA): TGTGCCAGTAGTATCTCACGGGAGGGCAATCAGCCCCAGCATTTT.

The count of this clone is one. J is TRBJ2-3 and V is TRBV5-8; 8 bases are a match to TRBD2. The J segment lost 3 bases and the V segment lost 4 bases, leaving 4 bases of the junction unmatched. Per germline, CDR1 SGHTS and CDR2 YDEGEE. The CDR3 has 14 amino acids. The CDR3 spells CASSKAGDTDTQYF. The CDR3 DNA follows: TGTGCCAGCAGCAAAGCGGGAGATACAGATACGCAGTATTTT.

CDR3 bases: TGTGCCAGCAGTTCCCCAGACCGGAGGAACACTGAAGCTTTCTTT. It translates to CASSSPDRRNTEAFF. This chain links TRBV28 with TRBJ1-1; D is unclear. Germline V gene lookup returns CDR1 MDHEN and CDR2 SYDVKM. The CDR3 has 15 residues. With 4 bases removed from V and 1 base from J, the gap between germline ends came to 13 bases. The full variable domain, in which reference TRBV28 and TRBJ1-1 provide the parts outside the CDR3, is DVKVTQSSRYLVKRTGEKVFLECVQDMDHENMFWYRQDPGLGLRLIYFSYDVKMKEKGDIPEGYSVSREKKERFSLILESASTNQTSMYLCASSSPDRRNTEAFFGQGTRLTVV.